This T cell receptor (beta chain) was found in a study of graft-versus-host responses after intestinal transplantation. Details on this clone: Its antigen is unknown.

Germline CDR1 SGHDT, CDR2 YYEEEE. There are 13 residues in the CDR3. The V and J ends lost 4 bases and 5 bases respectively, with 13 bases between them. The data were produced by immunoSEQ multiplex PCR, yet TCRdb's version contains in-frame clones alone and is incomplete. Counted here are some 84,000 clones, around 80% occurring once; the ten biggest clones make up 0.75% to 0.85%. The V and J genes are TRBV5-6 and TRBJ2-7, with a possible D match to TRBD1 (5 bases). The TCR originated in a human donor who received an intestinal transplant. Specimen: unstimulated CD4+ T cells sorted from spleen or lymph node cells, collected before intestinal transplant. CDR3 protein: CASSESGIDEQYF. The CDR3 DNA follows: TGTGCCAGCAGCGAATCAGGGATTGACGAGCAGTACTTC.